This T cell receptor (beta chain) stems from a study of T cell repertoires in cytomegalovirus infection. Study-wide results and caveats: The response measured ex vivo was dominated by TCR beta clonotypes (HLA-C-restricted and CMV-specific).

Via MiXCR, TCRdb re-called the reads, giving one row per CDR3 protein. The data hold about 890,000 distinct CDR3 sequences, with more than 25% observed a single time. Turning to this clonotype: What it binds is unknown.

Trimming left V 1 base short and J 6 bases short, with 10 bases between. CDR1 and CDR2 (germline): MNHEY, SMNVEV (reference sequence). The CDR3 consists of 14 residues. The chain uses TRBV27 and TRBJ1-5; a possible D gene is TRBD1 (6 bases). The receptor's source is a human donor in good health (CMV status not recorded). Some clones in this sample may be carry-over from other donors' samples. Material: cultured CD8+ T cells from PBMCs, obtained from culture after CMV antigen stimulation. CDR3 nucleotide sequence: TGTGCCAGCAGTTTATTGGGGGCCGGTCAGCCCCAGCATTTT. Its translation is CASSLLGAGQPQHF.